What follows is one T cell receptor (beta chain) and its context. How the authors handled the data: Cell counts per sample came from amplifying reference gene primers. Profiled with immunoSEQ multiplex PCR; TCRdb holds only in-frame clones, not every one. D and trimming come from the DNA, and the V and J calls and clone size come from that table. The table has over 100,000 clones, over 60% seen once; the top ten hold about 4.7%. The data were obtained in a study of blood T cell repertoires in COVID-19. In the study overall: The United States, Italy and Spain provided the acute and convalescent COVID-19 samples.

Specimen: peripheral blood. This sequence was found in a human donor in a cohort sampled during active or convalescent COVID-19.

CDR3 residues: CASSPTGVSGNTIYF. The CDR3 nucleotides read TGTGCCAGCTCACCCACAGGGGTCTCTGGAAACACCATATATTTT. The chain uses TRBV18 and TRBJ1-3; 7 nucleotides align to TRBD1. The V and J ends lost 3 bases and 0 bases, in that order; junction bases with no gene match: 2. Germline V CDR1 and CDR2: KGHSH, LQKENI. This CDR3 region has 15 residues.